The clone carrying this T cell receptor (beta chain) appeared a single time. Its antigen is currently unknown. These data belong to a study of OX40 agonist ivuxolimab in advanced cancers. General observations from the study: Among the nonresponders, some also had low normalized T-cell clonal expansion.

CDR3 length: 14 residues. V lost 5 bases and J lost 3, with 11 bases in between. In germline, CDR1 is SGHAT, CDR2 FQNNGV. Repertoires were generated with immunoSEQ multiplex PCR, while TCRdb's copy carries only in-frame clones and drops some. The repertoire includes under 95,000 clones, 70% to 90% of them detected once, and over 1.2% sits in the top ten. The sample was CD4+ or CD8+ T cells sorted from blood, taken in a trial of the OX40 agonist ivuxolimab. The rearrangement links TRBV11-2 to TRBJ1-5, with D tentatively TRBD1 (5 bases). The origin of this receptor is an adult with an advanced solid tumor such as melanoma, head and neck, liver or kidney cancer. CDR3 region: CASSLRDDNQPQHF. In nucleotides, the CDR3 is TGTGCCAGCAGCCTCCGGGACGACAATCAGCCCCAGCATTTT.